These 25 T cell receptor beta chains were all obtained from the same sample, sequenced in a study of OX40 agonist ivuxolimab in advanced cancers. Sequencing used immunoSEQ multiplex PCR; TCRdb keeps in-frame clones, though not all of them. The sample consists of almost 80,000 clones, under 85% of them appearing once. Sequencing used CD4+ or CD8+ T cells sorted from blood, obtained in a trial of the OX40 agonist ivuxolimab. The receptor source for this set is an adult with an advanced solid tumor such as melanoma, head and neck, liver or kidney cancer.

J is TRBJ2-2 and V is TRBV5-1; no clear D gene. V was cut by 1 base and J by 2 bases, with 9 bases left in between. The germline CDR1 and CDR2 sequences are SGHRS and YFSETQ. CDR3 length equals 15 residues. This chain's CDR3 is CASSLPPSNTGELFF. The CDR3 coding sequence is TGCGCCAGCAGCTTGCCCCCCTCCAACACCGGGGAGCTGTTTTTT.

The CDR3 bases are TGTGCCAGCAGCTTAGGGGGACAAATTAATCAGCCCCAGCATTTT. This sequence encodes CASSLGGQINQPQHF. The chain uses TRBV7-9 and TRBJ1-5; D may be TRBD1 (6 bases). This CDR3 region has 15 residues. Germline CDR1 SEHNR, CDR2 FQNEAQ (reference sequence). The V end lost 1 base, the J end lost 4 bases, and 11 bases lay between the germline ends.

The sample holds a few counts of this clone. The chain couples TRBV5-1 to TRBJ1-6, with 7 bases matching TRBD1. V was pared by 0 bases and J by 8 bases, with 2 bases of the junction left unmatched. This CDR3 comprises 14 residues. The germline V gene encodes CDR1 SGHRS and CDR2 YFSETQ. This CDR3 is CASSLEQGYSPLHF. The CDR3 coding sequence is TGCGCCAGCAGCTTGGAACAGGGGTATTCACCCCTCCACTTT.

The V call is TRBV2, the J call TRBJ2-1, with a tentative D call TRBD2 (6 bases). V was trimmed by 5 bases and J by 15 bases, leaving 14 bases between them. There are 11 residues in the CDR3. Germline CDR1 and CDR2: SNHLY and FYNNEI. CDR3 DNA: TGTGCCAGCAGTTACGGGAGTTCGGCGTTCTTC. This codes for CASSYGSSAFF.

The chain joins TRBV7-9 to TRBJ1-2; weak D call: TRBD1 (5 bases). V was clipped by 5 bases and J by 1 base, with 8 bases between them. The CDR3 length is 13 residues. CDR1 is SEHNR and CDR2 is FQNEAQ in the germline V gene (reference sequence). The CDR3 DNA follows: TGTGCCAGCAGCCCGGACATTAACTATGGCTACACCTTC. This encodes CASSPDINYGYTF.

The chain couples TRBV15 to TRBJ1-1; 10 bases line up with TRBD1. This CDR3 has 15 residues. The germline V gene has CDR1 LNHNV and CDR2 YYDKDF (reference sequence). V lost 3 bases and J lost 5; bases outside the gene matches: 6. This CDR3 reads CATSSMTGGNTEAFF. CDR3 in DNA: TGTGCCACCAGCAGTATGACAGGGGGCAATACTGAAGCTTTCTTT. The full variable domain, in which reference TRBV15 and TRBJ1-1 provide the parts outside the CDR3, is DAMVIQNPRYQVTQFGKPVTLSCSQTLNHNVMYWYQQKSSQAPKLLFHYYDKDFNNEADTPDNFQSRRPNTSFCFLDIRSPGLGDTAMYLCATSSMTGGNTEAFFGQGTRLTVV.

The chain carries TRBV2 and TRBJ2-2; possibly TRBD1 for D (6 bases). Trimming took 8 bases from V and 0 from J, leaving 13 bases between them. Germline V gives CDR1 SNHLY, CDR2 FYNNEI. CDR3 length equals 15 residues. The CDR3 DNA reads TGTGCCAGCCGTTGGACAGAGACGAACACCGGGGAGCTGTTTTTT. Translating it yields CASRWTETNTGELFF.

The chain uses TRBV9 and TRBJ2-3; 9 bases agree with TRBD1. The junction had 9 bases not matched to a gene; V was cut back by 0 bases and J by 7 bases. Germline V gene data show CDR1 as SGDLS and CDR2 as YYNGEE. The CDR3 totals 16 residues. CDR3 bases: TGTGCCAGCAGCGTAGGAAGGGACAGGGTGGGAAATACGCAGTATTTT. This gives the protein CASSVGRDRVGNTQYF.

The chain is built from TRBV20-1 and TRBJ2-1; D gene uncertain. Looked up from germline, CDR1 is DFQATT and CDR2 is SNEGSKA (reference sequence). The length of the CDR3 is 11 residues. The V gene lost 3 bases and the J gene lost 10 bases, with 10 bases spanning the gap. This CDR3 reads CSASPAAEQFF. CDR3 DNA sequence: TGCAGTGCTAGTCCGGCGGCGGAGCAGTTCTTC.

The chain uses TRBV5-1 and TRBJ2-6; TRBD1 agrees at 11 bases. The trim removed 4 bases at V and 0 bases at J, leaving 6 bases unmatched. This CDR3 region has 18 residues. Germline loops: CDR1 SGHRS, CDR2 YFSETQ. CDR3 protein: CASSPGTGGSSGANVLTF. As DNA, the CDR3 is TGCGCCAGCAGCCCAGGGACAGGGGGTTCCTCTGGGGCCAACGTCCTGACTTTC.

CDR3 nucleotide sequence: TGTGCCAGCAGCCGTCGCGGGCGGGGAGGGACCGGGGAGCTGTTTTTT. Translating it yields CASSRRGRGGTGELFF. V is TRBV7-2 and J is TRBJ2-2; the match to TRBD2 covers 7 bases. Losses at the gene ends were 5 bases for V and 5 bases for J; bases not matched to a gene: 11. Per the germline V gene, CDR1 is SGHTA and CDR2 is FQGNSA. The CDR3 contains 16 residues.

The chain couples TRBV6-5 to TRBJ1-3; D is uncertain. CDR3 length: 14 residues. V was shortened by 5 bases and J by 4 bases, with 12 bases between the two germline ends. Germline CDR1 and CDR2: MNHEY and SVGAGI. The CDR3 nucleotides are TGTGCCAGCAGTCTACAGCCTTTCGGAAACACCATATATTTT. Encoded protein: CASSLQPFGNTIYF.

This clone was seen a handful of times. The rearrangement joins TRBV2 to TRBJ2-2; TRBD2 is a possible D gene (6 bases). The CDR3 sequence is 14 residues long. Trimming stripped 4 bases from V and 5 bases from J, with 11 bases between. CDR1 and CDR2 from the germline V gene are SNHLY and FYNNEI. The CDR3 coding sequence is TGTGCCAGCAGTGGTCAGGCGGGGACCGGGGAGCTGTTTTTT. This translates into CASSGQAGTGELFF.

The chain combines TRBV11-2 with TRBJ1-2, with a possible D match to TRBD1 (5 bases). This CDR3 has 17 amino acids. Trimming cost V 5 bases and J 3 bases, with 22 bases left between them. CDR1 is SGHAT, CDR2 FQNNGV, per germline. CDR3 nucleotides: TGTGCCAGCAGCACCTCTTTATATCAGGGATCGGACTATGGCTACACCTTC. Translated: CASSTSLYQGSDYGYTF.

V is TRBV7-3 and J is TRBJ2-3; weak D call: TRBD2 (6 bases). The ends were cut back, 0 bases at V and 1 base at J, with 14 bases in the middle. This CDR3 is built from 17 residues. In germline, CDR1 is SGHTA, CDR2 FQGTGA. Here the CDR3 DNA reads TGTGCCAGCAGCTTAACTTTTTCGGCTAGCGGCACAGATACGCAGTATTTT. It translates to CASSLTFSASGTDTQYF.

The J gene is TRBJ1-1, the V gene TRBV18, with TRBD1 matching 7 bases. The CDR3 sequence is 13 residues long. The V gene end was trimmed by 3 bases and the J gene end by 4 bases; junction bases not matched to a gene: 2. CDR1 and CDR2 from the germline V gene are KGHSH and LQKENI. CDR3: CASSPGQSTEAFF. DNA of the CDR3: TGTGCCAGCTCACCGGGACAGTCCACTGAAGCTTTCTTT.

This clone was picked up one time. The rearrangement links TRBV9 to TRBJ2-5, with TRBD2 matching 14 bases. Germline lookup yields CDR1 SGDLS and CDR2 YYNGEE. V lost 2 bases to trimming and J lost 4 bases; unmatched junction nucleotides: 1. The CDR3 extends over 15 amino acids. CDR3 sequence: CASSVTSGRAETQYF. In DNA, the CDR3 is TGTGCCAGCAGCGTGACTAGCGGGAGGGCAGAGACCCAGTACTTC. Looking up the rest from reference TRBV9 and TRBJ2-5 gives the full variable domain: DSGVTQTPKHLITATGQRVTLRCSPRSGDLSVYWYQQSLDQGLQFLIQYYNGEERAKGNILERFSAQQFPDLHSELNLSSLELGDSALYFCASSVTSGRAETQYFGPGTRLLVL.

The chain carries TRBV28 and TRBJ2-2; D not certain. The ends were cut back, 6 bases at V and 0 bases at J, with 11 bases in the middle. The CDR3 consists of 15 residues. Germline CDR1 reads MDHEN; CDR2 reads SYDVKM. In DNA form, the CDR3 reads TGTGCCAGCAGGCTAGGAAGGCCGAACACCGGGGAGCTGTTTTTT. Its translation: CASRLGRPNTGELFF.

The chain joins TRBV5-4 to TRBJ2-3; tentatively, D is TRBD2 (6 bases). The CDR3 runs 13 residues. V shed 3 bases and J shed 4 bases, with 9 bases lying between them. Germline V CDR1 and CDR2: SGHNT, YYREEE (reference sequence). The CDR3 reads CASSYTSSDTQYF. For the CDR3, the DNA is TGTGCCAGCAGCTATACTAGCTCAGATACGCAGTATTTT.

As concerns this clone: One end of the junction fails to match germline, which may point to a read error. The chain is built from TRBV15 and TRBJ2-2; TRBD2 agrees at 9 bases. The CDR3 is 13 amino acids. From germline, CDR1 is LNHNV and CDR2 YYDKDF (reference sequence). CDR3 bases: TGTGCCACCAGCAGCACGCGGGAGGGGGGGCTGTTTTTT. It yields the protein CATSSTREGGLFF.

CDR3 bases: TGTGCCAGCTCACCACTAGCGCCTGGGGGTAATGAGCAGTTCTTC. Residues: CASSPLAPGGNEQFF. The chain combines TRBV18 with TRBJ2-1, with D perhaps assigned TRBD1 or TRBD2 (5 bases each). Germline V lookup: CDR1 KGHSH, CDR2 LQKENI. Trimming left V 1 base short and J 7 bases short, with 14 bases between. This CDR3 comprises 15 residues.

This clone was seen more than once but under ten times. A read error may account for a junction end that differs from germline. V gene TRBV7-2 combines with J gene TRBJ1-6, with D perhaps matching TRBD1 (5 bases). Looked up from germline, CDR1 is SGHTA and CDR2 is FQGNSA. The CDR3 is 17 amino acids. The CDR3: CASSIAQAGRVVSPLHF. The CDR3 DNA sequence: TGTGCCAGCAGCATAGCCCAGGCAGGGAGGGTCGTTTCACCCCTCCACTTT.

The chain uses TRBV5-3 and TRBJ1-3; 7 bases are a match to TRBD1. TRBV5-3 is an ORF; its function is uncertain. CDR3 length equals 14 residues. J lost 4 bases, V lost 4 bases, and 5 bases had no gene match. DNA for the CDR3: TGTGCCAGAAGCCCAGGGGGTGCCGGAAACACCATATATTTT. Its protein is CARSPGGAGNTIYF.

This chain uses TRBV5-6 with TRBJ1-3; no firm D call. The CDR3 length is 15 residues. Germline V CDR1 and CDR2: SGHDT, YYEEEE. Trimming cost V 1 base and J 2 bases, with 10 bases left between them. The CDR3 DNA follows: TGTGCCAGCAGCTTGTGGGGAACCCCTGGAAACACCATATATTTT. Protein product: CASSLWGTPGNTIYF.

The chain is built from TRBV4-3 and TRBJ2-4, with 11 bases that match TRBD2. After removal of 3 bases from V and 6 bases from J, the junction contained 4 bases not matched to a gene. The CDR3 spans 15 residues. From germline, CDR1 is LGHNA and CDR2 YSLEER. The CDR3 spells CASSQAGTSGNIQYF. CDR3 bases: TGCGCCAGCAGCCAGGCCGGGACTAGCGGAAACATTCAGTACTTC.